This T cell receptor beta chain originates from a study of blood T cell repertoires in COVID-19 (dated by TCRdb to 2020 to 2021). Regarding the study in general: Samples covering the acute and convalescent phases of COVID-19 were provided by collaborators in the United States, Italy and Spain. The repertoires were made available in a free public database intended to serve as a resource for research on the immune response to SARS-CoV-2. Deeply sampled blood TCRbeta repertoires from subjects exposed to, actively infected with, or recovered from COVID-19 were included in the dataset. The samples were drawn from the first 160 participants of the ongoing ImmuneRACE study and from more than 1,000 subjects provided by 6 global collaborators. Sample metadata almost always included a de-identified subject ID, COVID-19 status, age in years and sex. HLA class I and class II types, where available, came from metadata supplied by the sample provider rather than from assay-based typing. The prospective study material was composed of cDNA or gDNA derived from T cells, B-cell-depleted T cells, or PBMCs.

The immunoSEQ Assay, a bias-controlled multiplex PCR, was used to amplify TCRbeta CDR3 regions from genomic DNA. On the authors' methods: The number of nucleated cells in each sample was estimated from the amplification of reference gene primers within the assay. To quantify the absolute abundance of each unique TCRbeta CDR3 rearrangement, sequence reads were collapsed and filtered. For each sample, productive Simpson clonality was calculated as the square root of Simpson's diversity index across productive rearrangements. The table was pulled from immuneACCESS by TCRdb, which kept in-frame rearrangements only. Such tables lose some clones; where checked, under half of the loss comes from unresolved V genes, and the rest has no known cause. Clone size and the V and J calls come from that table; the DNA yielded D and trimming. This sample gives roughly 150,000 clones in total; approximately 83% of them show up just once. Around 9.9% of the sample is taken by the ten largest.

The CDR3 holds 15 amino acids from the cysteine to the phenylalanine. CDR3 DNA is the only sequence kept; it has 45 bases, read in frame from the first base. Trimming accounts for 1 base at V and 5 bases at J, while the number of junction bases matched to no gene is 6. Based on the germline V gene, the CDR1 and CDR2 sequences are SGDLS and YYNGEE. Collaborating institutions collected whole blood in K2EDTA tubes following their own protocols. For TCRbeta analysis, collaborators shipped samples in one of three forms: frozen whole blood, isolated PBMCs, or DNA extracted from either of those sample types. Beyond this particular receptor, the publication reports: How much clinical and demographic metadata was included differed by source and by participant, and the metadata was provided uncurated.

Notes on this clone: The antigen it binds to is not known. Per-base qualities were not stored, and no clone one base away is much larger.

This clonotype originated in a man aged 65 to 85 with active or convalescent COVID-19. The sequencing sample was made of peripheral blood. The rearrangement joined TRBV9 to TRBJ1-1; TRBD1 aligns with 9 central bases. At the DNA level, the sequence is TGTGCCAGCAGCGTAAGGGGACAGGGAGGTACTGAAGCTTTCTTT. Its protein product is CASSVRGQGGTEAFF.